These T cell receptor beta chains were read from a single sample in a study of CD8 T cells in Susac syndrome. A single record per CDR3 protein comes from TCRdb applying MiXCR to the immunoSEQ multiplex PCR reads. The sample lists roughly 50,000 distinct CDR3 sequences; about 92% were seen once. Specimen: CD8+ T cells from PBMCs. The receptors were gathered from a human donor in good health. The CDR3 runs from the conserved cysteine through the conserved F or W. D genes are given only for firm matches. Clone size is not always given. Where it is, it says once, few, many or a class for expanded clones.

d_call | j_call | v_call | clone_size | cdr3_aa | cdr3_nt
TRBD2 | TRBJ2-7 | TRBV7-9 | NA | CANSLTMGGNEQYF | TGTGCCAACAGCTTAACGATGGGGGGGAACGAGCAGTACTTC
NA | TRBJ2-2 | TRBV7-6 | NA | CASSLGSAGELFF | TGTGCCAGCAGCTTAGGGTCGGCCGGGGAGCTGTTTTTT
NA | TRBJ1-1 | TRBV7-9 | NA | CASSLVQGGYTEAFF | TGTGCCAGCAGCTTAGTCCAGGGAGGGTACACTGAAGCTTTCTTT
TRBD1 | TRBJ1-2 | TRBV30 | NA | CAWSFRGLVYTF | TGTGCCTGGAGTTTTAGGGGGCTGGTCTACACCTTC
TRBD2 | TRBJ2-1 | TRBV20-1 | NA | CSALYGRFDEQFF | TGCAGTGCTTTGTACGGGAGGTTCGATGAGCAGTTCTTC
NA | TRBJ1-2 | TRBV5-8 | NA | CASSFAWEKLYGYTF | TGTGCCAGCAGCTTCGCCTGGGAGAAATTGTATGGCTACACCTTC
NA | TRBJ1-2 | TRBV14 | once | CASSDTSQGYPNYGYTF | TGTGCCAGCAGCGACACATCCCAGGGCTACCCTAACTATGGCTACACCTTC
NA | TRBJ2-3 | TRBV24-1 | NA | CATATGWTDTQYF | TGTGCCACCGCAACAGGGTGGACAGATACGCAGTATTTT
NA | TRBJ1-5 | TRBV10-1 | NA | CASSESIPKQPQHF | TGCGCCAGCAGTGAGTCTATCCCGAAACAGCCCCAGCATTTT
NA | TRBJ2-3 | TRBV19 | NA | CASSMVRGADTQYF | TGTGCCAGTAGTATGGTCAGGGGGGCAGATACGCAGTATTTT
NA | TRBJ1-1 | TRBV4-1 | NA | CASSQGGQSGTEAFF | TGCGCCAGCAGCCAAGGAGGACAGTCGGGCACTGAAGCTTTCTTT
NA | TRBJ2-1 | TRBV7-2 | NA | CASSLVAVNNEQFF | TGTGCCAGCAGCTTAGTCGCGGTAAACAATGAGCAGTTCTTC